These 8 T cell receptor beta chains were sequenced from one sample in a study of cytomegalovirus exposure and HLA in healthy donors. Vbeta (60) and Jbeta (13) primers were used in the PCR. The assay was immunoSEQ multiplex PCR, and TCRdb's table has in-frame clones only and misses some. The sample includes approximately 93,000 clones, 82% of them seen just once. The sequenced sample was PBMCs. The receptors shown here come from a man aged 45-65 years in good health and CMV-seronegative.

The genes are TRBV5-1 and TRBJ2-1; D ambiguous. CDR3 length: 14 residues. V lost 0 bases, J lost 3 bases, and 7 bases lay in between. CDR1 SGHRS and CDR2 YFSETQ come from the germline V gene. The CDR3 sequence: CASSLAVRYNEQFF. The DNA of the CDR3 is TGCGCCAGCAGCTTGGCCGTCCGCTACAATGAGCAGTTCTTC. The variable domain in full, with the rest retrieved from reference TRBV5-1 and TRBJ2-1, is KAGVTQTPRYLIKTRGQQVTLSCSPISGHRSVSWYQQTPGQGLQFLFEYFSETQRNKGNFPGRFSGRQFSNSRSEMNVSTLELGDSALYLCASSLAVRYNEQFFGPGTRLTVL.

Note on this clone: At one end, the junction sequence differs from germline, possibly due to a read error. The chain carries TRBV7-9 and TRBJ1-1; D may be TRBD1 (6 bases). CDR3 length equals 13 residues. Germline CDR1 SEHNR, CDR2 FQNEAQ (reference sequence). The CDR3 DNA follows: TGTGCCAGCAGCTTAGCGGGGGGGGCTGAAGCTCTCTTT. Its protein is CASSLAGGAEALF. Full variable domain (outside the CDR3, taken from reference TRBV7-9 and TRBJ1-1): DTGVSQNPRHKITKRGQNVTFRCDPISEHNRLYWYRQTLGQGPEFLTYFQNEAQLEKSRLLSDRFSAERPKGSFSTLEIQRTEQGDSAMYLCASSLAGGAEALFGQGTRLTVV.

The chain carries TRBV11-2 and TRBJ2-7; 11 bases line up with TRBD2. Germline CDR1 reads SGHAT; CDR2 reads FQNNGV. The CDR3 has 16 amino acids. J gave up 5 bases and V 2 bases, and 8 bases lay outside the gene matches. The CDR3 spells CASSLRLAGSSNEQYF. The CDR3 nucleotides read TGTGCCAGCAGCTTACGACTAGCGGGAAGTTCGAACGAGCAGTACTTC.

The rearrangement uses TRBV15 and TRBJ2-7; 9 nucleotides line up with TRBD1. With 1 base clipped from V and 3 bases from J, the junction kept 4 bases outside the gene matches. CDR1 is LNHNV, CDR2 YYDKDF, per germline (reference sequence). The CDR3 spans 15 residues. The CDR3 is CATSRVGTGNYEQYF. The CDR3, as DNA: TGTGCCACCAGCAGAGTGGGGACAGGGAACTACGAGCAGTACTTC.

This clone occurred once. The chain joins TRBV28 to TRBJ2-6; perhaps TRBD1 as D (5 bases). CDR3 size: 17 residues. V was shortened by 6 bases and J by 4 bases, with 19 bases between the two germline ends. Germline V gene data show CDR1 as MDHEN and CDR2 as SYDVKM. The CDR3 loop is CASRTSGWGTGANVLTF. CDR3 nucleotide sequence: TGTGCCAGCAGGACCTCAGGGTGGGGAACCGGGGCCAACGTCCTGACTTTC.

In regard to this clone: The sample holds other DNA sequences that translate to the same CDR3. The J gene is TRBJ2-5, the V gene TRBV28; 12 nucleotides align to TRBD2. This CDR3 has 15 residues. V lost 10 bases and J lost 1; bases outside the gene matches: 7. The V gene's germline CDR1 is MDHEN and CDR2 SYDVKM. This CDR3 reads CATSRLAGAQETQYF. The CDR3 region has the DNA TGTGCCACTTCCAGACTAGCGGGAGCCCAAGAGACCCAGTACTTC.

Written as DNA, the CDR3 is TGTGCCAGCAGCTTAACCCATAATATTCCGTTCGCCTACGAGCAGTACTTC. Its protein is CASSLTHNIPFAYEQYF. This chain connects TRBV7-2 to TRBJ2-5; D uncertain. The J call may not be correct, given that the DNA end is closer to TRBJ2-7. CDR1 and CDR2 from the germline V gene are SGHTA and FQGNSA. This CDR3 spans 17 amino acids.

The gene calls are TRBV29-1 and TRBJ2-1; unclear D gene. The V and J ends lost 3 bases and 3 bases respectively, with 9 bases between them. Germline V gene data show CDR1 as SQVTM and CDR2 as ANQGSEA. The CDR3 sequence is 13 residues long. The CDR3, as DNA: TGCAGCGTTGAGTGGTCTATCTACAATGAGCAGTTCTTC. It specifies CSVEWSIYNEQFF.